Shown below are 16 T cell receptor beta chains from a single sample sequenced in a study of metastatic and nonmetastatic thyroid tumors. Ahead of thyroid surgery, no patient had received treatment of any kind. TCRdb re-analyzed the PCR reads through MiXCR. This table holds over 25,000 clones, 14% to 15% found once. Specimen: blood. Receptors originate from a female donor with papillary thyroid cancer or a benign thyroid nodule (not recorded which). Some clones in this sample may be carry-over from other donors' samples.

This clone was recorded many times. The chain employs TRBV5-4 and TRBJ2-7, with D possibly being TRBD2 (6 bases). Deletions cut 5 bases from V and 0 bases from J, with 12 bases between. CDR1 and CDR2 from the germline V gene are SGHNT and YYREEE (reference sequence). CDR3 length: 14 residues. In DNA, the CDR3 is TGTGCCAGCAGGTACGAGCGGGCCTCCTACGAGCAGTACTTC. Protein: CASRYERASYEQYF.

This clone was counted ten times or more. The chain carries TRBV6-1 and TRBJ2-4; D possibly corresponds to TRBD1 (7 bases). CDR1 MNHNS and CDR2 SASEGT come from the germline V gene. CDR3 length: 13 residues. V was pared by 5 bases and J by 7 bases, with 12 bases between. The CDR3 spells CASSRDSGNIQYF. The CDR3 nucleotides are TGTGCCAGCAGTCGGGACAGCGGGAACATTCAGTACTTC.

This clone was picked up many times. This chain uses TRBV25-1 with TRBJ1-2; D is uncertain. CDR1 is MGHDK, CDR2 SYGVNS, per germline. V lost 6 bases and J 9 bases, leaving 20 bases between the germline ends. The CDR3 extends over 14 amino acids. The CDR3 is CASSDPGRASSYTF. In DNA form, the CDR3 reads TGTGCCAGCAGCGACCCGGGGAGGGCCAGTAGCTACACCTTC.

This clone was picked up many times. V is TRBV6-1 and J is TRBJ2-7; TRBD2 is a possible D gene (6 bases). Germline-derived CDR1 and CDR2 are MNHNS and SASEGT. The CDR3 is 13 residues long. The V end was cut by 8 bases, the J end by 0 bases, with 11 bases between. This CDR3 is CASGGRSSYEQYF. As DNA, the CDR3 is TGTGCCAGCGGTGGGAGGAGCTCCTACGAGCAGTACTTC.

This chain links TRBV7-2 with TRBJ2-7, with a possible D match to TRBD2 (5 bases). Trimming removed 0 bases from V and 6 bases from J, with 9 bases in between. Per the germline V gene, CDR1 is SGHTA and CDR2 is FQGNSA. The CDR3 covers 13 residues. The CDR3 loop is CASSLAYEGEQYF. CDR3 DNA: TGTGCCAGCAGCTTAGCGTACGAGGGCGAGCAGTACTTC.

In DNA form, the CDR3 reads TGTGCCAGCAGAGGGCTAGCGGGAGGATCAGAAGATACGCAGTATTTT. Residues: CASRGLAGGSEDTQYF. The chain links TRBV27 to TRBJ2-3, with 11 bases lining up with TRBD2. CDR1 is MNHEY, CDR2 SMNVEV, per germline (reference sequence). This CDR3 is built from 16 residues. The V and J ends lost 6 bases and 5 bases, in that order; junction bases with no gene match: 10.

CDR3 loop: CASSNLGAGLNYGYTF. Here the CDR3 DNA reads TGTGCCAGCAGTAATCTTGGGGCAGGGCTAAACTATGGCTACACCTTC. The V gene is TRBV27, the J gene TRBJ1-2, with TRBD1 as a possible D gene (5 bases). This CDR3 is built from 16 residues. From germline, CDR1 is MNHEY and CDR2 SMNVEV (reference sequence). V was clipped by 5 bases and J by 2 bases, with 18 bases between them.

This clone was seen many times. V gene TRBV28 combines with J gene TRBJ1-3, with a weak D call TRBD1 (5 bases). Germline CDR1 MDHEN, CDR2 SYDVKM. The CDR3 loop spans 15 amino acids. The ends were cut back, 6 bases at V and 0 bases at J, with 12 bases in the middle. This chain's CDR3 is CASSRGGTSGNTIYF. The CDR3 bases are TGTGCCAGCAGCCGTGGTGGGACCTCTGGAAACACCATATATTTT.

This clone has at least ten counts. The chain recombines TRBV18 with TRBJ2-1; no clear D. CDR3 size: 13 residues. The V end was cut by 4 bases, the J end by 6 bases, with 10 bases between. Germline V gives CDR1 KGHSH, CDR2 LQKENI. The CDR3 DNA reads TGTGCCAGCTCACTGCAGGCCGTCAATGAGCAGTTCTTC. This translates into CASSLQAVNEQFF. The entire variable domain, with the rest obtained from reference TRBV18 and TRBJ2-1, is as follows: NAGVMQNPRHLVRRRGQEARLRCSPMKGHSHVYWYRQLPEEGLKFMVYLQKENIIDESGMPKERFSAEFPKEGPSILRIQQVVRGDSAAYFCASSLQAVNEQFFGPGTRLTVL.

In this sample, this clone turned up many times. A read error may explain this, as a much larger clone is one base away. The genes are TRBV20-1 and TRBJ2-2, with D uncertain. Trimming took 5 bases from V and 4 from J, leaving 17 bases between them. CDR1 and CDR2 (germline): DFQATT, SNEGSKA (reference sequence). The CDR3 has 15 residues. CDR3 sequence reads: CSASASEVSTGELFF. As DNA, the CDR3 is TGCAGTGCTTCAGCGAGTGAGGTGAGCACCGGGGAGCTGTTTTTT.

Only a few counts were recorded for this clone. Because it lacks the conserved phenylalanine or tryptophan at the end, this CDR3 is likely a read error. It is unclear where the CDR3 begins or ends on the DNA, so no DNA is shown, and the CDR3 is as TCRdb lists it. The gene calls are TRBV19 and TRBJ2-7; TRBD1, as called in the table, went unchecked against the DNA. The CDR3 contains 12 residues when both ends are counted. Per germline, CDR1 LNHDA and CDR2 SQIVND (reference sequence). The CDR3 reads CAGRGGLPRAVL.

This clone is medium-sized (0.01 to 0.1%) by share. The chain combines TRBV20-1 with TRBJ1-1; D is ambiguous. Germline assignment: CDR1 DFQATT and CDR2 SNEGSKA (reference sequence). The CDR3 is 16 residues long. V lost 2 bases, J lost 1 base, and 17 bases lay in between. Here the CDR3 reads CSARNIDGYRNTEAFF. The CDR3 DNA is TGCAGTGCTAGAAATATCGACGGTTACAGGAACACTGAAGCTTTCTTT.

By share, this clone ranks as medium-sized. This chain joins TRBV20-1 and TRBJ1-2; a weak D match, TRBD1 (6 bases). V shed 3 bases and J shed 4 bases, with 18 bases lying between them. This CDR3 contains 15 residues. CDR1 and CDR2 (germline): DFQATT, SNEGSKA (reference sequence). DNA for the CDR3: TGCAGTGCTAGGGCTGAGGGACACCGATCCTATGGCTACACCTTC. This sequence encodes CSARAEGHRSYGYTF.

This clone occurred many times. This rearrangement joins TRBV14 to TRBJ2-2; D could derive from TRBD1 or TRBD2 (5 bases each). V gave up 5 bases and J gave up 1 base, with 11 bases separating them. Germline-derived CDR1 and CDR2 are SGHDN and FVKESK. This CDR3 has 15 amino acids. CDR3 loop: CASSSGTVNTGELFF. CDR3 sequence (DNA): TGTGCCAGCAGCTCCGGGACGGTGAACACCGGGGAGCTGTTTTTT.

A single count supports this clone. This chain connects TRBV4-3 to TRBJ1-2; D may be TRBD1 (5 bases). The germline V gene encodes CDR1 LGHNA and CDR2 YSLEER. V was shortened by 0 bases and J by 3 bases, with 11 bases between the two germline ends. The CDR3 is 15 residues long. DNA for the CDR3: TGCGCCAGCAGCCAAGAGACAGCTCGGGACTATGGCTACACCTTC. Protein product: CASSQETARDYGYTF.

This chain connects TRBV3-1 to TRBJ2-1; TRBD2 agrees at 10 bases. From germline, CDR1 is LGHDT and CDR2 YNNKEL (reference sequence). The CDR3 sequence is 15 residues long. After removal of 5 bases from V and 8 bases from J, the junction contained 9 bases not matched to a gene. The CDR3 nucleotides are TGTGCCAGCAGCGCGACTAGCGGGTGGGGGGATGAGCAGTTCTTC. It translates to CASSATSGWGDEQFF.